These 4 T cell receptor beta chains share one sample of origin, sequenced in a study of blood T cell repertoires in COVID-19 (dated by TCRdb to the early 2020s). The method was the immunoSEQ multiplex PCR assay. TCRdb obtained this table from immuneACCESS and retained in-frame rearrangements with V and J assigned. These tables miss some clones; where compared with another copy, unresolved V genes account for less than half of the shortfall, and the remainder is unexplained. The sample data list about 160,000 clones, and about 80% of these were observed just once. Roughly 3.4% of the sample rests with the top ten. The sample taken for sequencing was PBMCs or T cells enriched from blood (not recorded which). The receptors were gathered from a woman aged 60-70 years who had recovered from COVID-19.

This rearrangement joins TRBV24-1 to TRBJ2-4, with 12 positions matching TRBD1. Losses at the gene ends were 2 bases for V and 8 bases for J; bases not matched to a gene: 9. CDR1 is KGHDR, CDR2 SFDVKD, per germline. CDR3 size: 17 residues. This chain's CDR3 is CATSDSSGTGGAYIQYF. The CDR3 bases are TGTGCCACCAGTGATTCCTCCGGGACAGGGGGCGCGTACATTCAGTACTTC.

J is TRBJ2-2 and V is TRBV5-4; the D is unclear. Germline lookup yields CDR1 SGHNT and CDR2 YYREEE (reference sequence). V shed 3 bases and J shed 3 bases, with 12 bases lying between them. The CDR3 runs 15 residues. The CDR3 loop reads CASSSTAEDTGELFF. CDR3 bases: TGTGCCAGCAGCTCCACGGCGGAAGACACCGGGGAGCTGTTTTTT.

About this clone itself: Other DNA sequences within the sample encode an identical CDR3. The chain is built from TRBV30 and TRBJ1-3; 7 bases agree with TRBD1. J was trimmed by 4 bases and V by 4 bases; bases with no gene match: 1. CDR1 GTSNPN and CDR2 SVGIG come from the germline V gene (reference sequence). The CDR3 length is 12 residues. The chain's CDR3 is CAWTGGGNTIYF. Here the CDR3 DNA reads TGTGCCTGGACAGGGGGAGGAAACACCATATATTTT.

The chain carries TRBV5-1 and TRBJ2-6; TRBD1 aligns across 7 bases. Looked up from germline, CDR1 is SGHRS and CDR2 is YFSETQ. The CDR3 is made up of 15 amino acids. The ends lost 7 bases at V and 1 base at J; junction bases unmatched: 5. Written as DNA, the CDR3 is TGCGCCAGCGGAACAGGGGCATCTGGGGCCAACGTCCTGACTTTC. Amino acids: CASGTGASGANVLTF.